Each of the 32 T cell receptor beta chains below was sequenced from the same sample in a study of cytomegalovirus exposure and HLA in healthy donors. A multiplex PCR was run with 60 Vbeta primers and 13 Jbeta primers. The protocol was immunoSEQ multiplex PCR, while the TCRdb copy is restricted to in-frame clones and leaves out a portion. The sample lists around 150,000 clones, over 70% occurring once. The source material was PBMCs. All receptors come from a man aged 25-45 years in good health and CMV-seropositive.

DNA for the CDR3: TGTGCCAGCAGCGTAGGGGGACAGCAAATAGATCAGCCCCAGCATTTT. Its translation is CASSVGGQQIDQPQHF. The V gene is TRBV9, the J gene TRBJ1-5, with 7 bases fitting TRBD1. The CDR3 extends over 16 amino acids. The V gene end was trimmed by 0 bases and the J gene end by 5 bases; junction bases not matched to a gene: 8. Germline assignment: CDR1 SGDLS and CDR2 YYNGEE.

This chain joins TRBV27 and TRBJ1-2, with a possible D match to TRBD1 (5 bases). The CDR3 contains 13 residues. Germline CDR1 is MNHEY and CDR2 is SMNVEV (reference sequence). V was shortened by 5 bases and J by 8 bases, with 15 bases between the two germline ends. For the CDR3, the DNA is TGTGCCAGCAGTCGTCCGGGGGTTAACGGCTACACCTTC. It is translated as CASSRPGVNGYTF.

This chain uses TRBV28 with TRBJ2-7; 11 positions agree with TRBD2. V trimming: 7 bases; J trimming: 3 bases; junction bases outside the gene matches: 2. Germline CDR1 and CDR2: MDHEN and SYDVKM. This CDR3 has 13 residues. The CDR3 DNA sequence: TGTGCCAGCAAACTAGCGGGAGTCTACGAGCAGTACTTC. Its translation is CASKLAGVYEQYF.

This chain joins TRBV10-1 and TRBJ2-5; 13 nucleotides agree with TRBD2. The J segment lost 1 base and the V segment lost 3 bases, leaving 8 bases of the junction unmatched. CDR3 length: 18 amino acids. Germline lookup yields CDR1 WNHNN and CDR2 SYGVQD (reference sequence). DNA for the CDR3: TGCGCCAGCAGTGAATACGGACTAGCGGGGGACGGCCAAGAGACCCAGTACTTC. Translating gives CASSEYGLAGDGQETQYF.

The chain carries TRBV5-1 and TRBJ2-7; D is ambiguous. CDR1 SGHRS and CDR2 YFSETQ come from the germline V gene. The CDR3 consists of 14 residues. Trimming removed 2 bases from V and 2 bases from J, with 11 bases in between. CDR3 nucleotides: TGCGCCAGCAGCTTCGATGGCAGAACCTACGAGCAGTACTTC. Translation gives CASSFDGRTYEQYF.

The CDR3 spells CASSQDRDRYEQYF. The CDR3 DNA is TGTGCCAGTTCACAGGACAGGGACCGCTACGAGCAGTACTTC. This chain joins TRBV19 and TRBJ2-7; 8 nucleotides match TRBD1. This CDR3 spans 14 amino acids. The J segment lost 3 bases and the V segment lost 8 bases, leaving 9 bases of the junction unmatched. Germline CDR1 is LNHDA and CDR2 is SQIVND (reference sequence). The variable domain in full, completed from reference TRBV19 and TRBJ2-7, reads DGGITQSPKYLFRKEGQNVTLSCEQNLNHDAMYWYRQDPGQGLRLIYYSQIVNDFQKGDIAEGYSVSREKKESFPLTVTSAQKNPTAFYLCASSQDRDRYEQYFGPGTRLTVT.

The rearrangement uses TRBV5-1 and TRBJ2-1; 12 positions match TRBD2. V dropped 4 bases and J dropped 8; count of bases not matched to a gene: 16. Germline CDR1 reads SGHRS; CDR2 reads YFSETQ. The CDR3 sequence is 18 residues long. CDR3 sequence: CASSRRPPSGGGVDEQFF. The CDR3 bases are TGCGCCAGCAGCAGACGACCCCCTAGCGGGGGGGGTGTCGATGAGCAGTTCTTC.

The chain carries TRBV20-1 and TRBJ2-3; TRBD2 is a possible D gene (5 bases). The germline V gene has CDR1 DFQATT and CDR2 SNEGSKA (reference sequence). CDR3 size: 11 residues. Trimming stripped 8 bases from V and 6 bases from J, with 12 bases between. The CDR3 protein is CSSDGDDTQYF. The CDR3 DNA is TGCAGTTCGGACGGGGATGATACGCAGTATTTT.

The rearrangement links TRBV14 to TRBJ2-7, with 11 bases fitting TRBD2. Germline-derived CDR1 and CDR2 are SGHDN and FVKESK. This CDR3 contains 18 residues. V dropped 0 bases and J dropped 2; count of bases not matched to a gene: 9. Written as DNA, the CDR3 is TGTGCCAGCAGCCAAGATGCGGCTAGCGGGGGGAAAACCTACGAGCAGTACTTC. Translated: CASSQDAASGGKTYEQYF.

The chain uses TRBV5-5 and TRBJ1-1; D ambiguous. The CDR3 sequence is 13 residues long. The V gene's germline CDR1 is SGHKS and CDR2 YYEKEE (reference sequence). V dropped 4 bases and J dropped 5 bases, with 12 bases sitting between them. DNA for the CDR3: TGTGCCAGCAGCAGACTAGACAATACTGAAGCTTTCTTT. The encoded protein is CASSRLDNTEAFF.

The chain recombines TRBV19 with TRBJ2-3; 8 nucleotides line up with TRBD2. Trimming removed 8 bases from V and 7 bases from J; junction bases left unmatched: 17. The CDR3 is made up of 16 amino acids. Germline-derived CDR1 and CDR2 are LNHDA and SQIVND (reference sequence). The CDR3 DNA is TGTGCCAGTTTAGGCTCCTCGCCAGGACTAGCATATACGCAGTATTTT. Its translation is CASLGSSPGLAYTQYF.

This rearrangement joins TRBV29-1 to TRBJ1-2, with D possibly matching TRBD1 (5 bases). Deletions cut 4 bases from V and 3 bases from J, with 9 bases between. Germline V lookup: CDR1 SQVTM, CDR2 ANQGSEA. The CDR3 runs to 12 residues. The DNA of the CDR3 is TGCAGCGTTGGCGACAGCTACTATGGCTACACCTTC. This sequence encodes CSVGDSYYGYTF.

This clone was seen only a few times. The chain recombines TRBV7-9 with TRBJ2-7; 7 bases are a match to TRBD2. After removal of 4 bases from V and 7 bases from J, the junction contained 10 bases not matched to a gene. Germline V gene sequence: CDR1 SEHNR, CDR2 FQNEAQ (reference sequence). The CDR3 runs to 14 residues. The CDR3 spells CASSSSWGEGEQYF. CDR3 in DNA: TGTGCCAGCAGCTCTTCCTGGGGGGAGGGGGAGCAGTACTTC.

The V and J genes are TRBV9 and TRBJ2-5; 8 positions agree with TRBD2. Germline V gene lookup returns CDR1 SGDLS and CDR2 YYNGEE. The trim removed 2 bases at V and 5 bases at J, leaving 5 bases unmatched. This CDR3 spans 14 amino acids. CDR3 protein: CASSVRGAGETQYF. Written as DNA, the CDR3 is TGTGCCAGCAGCGTGCGGGGGGCAGGGGAGACCCAGTACTTC.

V and J are TRBV27 and TRBJ2-1; D is ambiguous. Germline CDR1 reads MNHEY; CDR2 reads SMNVEV (reference sequence). The V and J ends lost 4 bases and 0 bases respectively, with 13 bases between them. This CDR3 comprises 16 residues. The CDR3 sequence is CASSSSSALSYNEQFF. CDR3 in DNA: TGTGCCAGCAGTTCCTCAAGCGCCCTCTCCTACAATGAGCAGTTCTTC.

The chain employs TRBV2 and TRBJ2-5; possible D gene TRBD2, 5 bases. CDR3 length: 11 residues. Germline values: CDR1 SNHLY, CDR2 FYNNEI. V gave up 11 bases and J gave up 11 bases, with 18 bases separating them. The CDR3 nucleotides are TGTGCCTCCGCGAGCGGTTATGAGCAGTACTTC. Translated, it gives CASASGYEQYF.

This sequence joins TRBV6-6 and TRBJ1-5, with TRBD1 matching over 8 bases. This CDR3 region has 15 residues. CDR1 is MNHNY, CDR2 SVGAGI, per germline (reference sequence). The ends lost 11 bases at V and 5 bases at J; junction bases unmatched: 14. Written as DNA, the CDR3 is TGTGCCTCAAACCCAGGACAGGGATTTGATCAGCCCCAGCATTTT. This encodes CASNPGQGFDQPQHF.

The chain links TRBV2 to TRBJ2-5; 7 bases are a match to TRBD2. The V gene end was trimmed by 8 bases and the J gene end by 4 bases; junction bases not matched to a gene: 19. Germline V gene sequence: CDR1 SNHLY, CDR2 FYNNEI. The length of the CDR3 is 17 residues. DNA for the CDR3: TGTGCCAGCCTACCGGGGGTCTCGATGGGGGGGGGAGAGACCCAGTACTTC. Translating gives CASLPGVSMGGGETQYF.

This clone came up once. This chain links TRBV5-8 with TRBJ1-3; TRBD1 is a possible D gene (5 bases). Germline lookup yields CDR1 SGHTS and CDR2 YDEGEE. CDR3 length: 13 amino acids. Trimming took off 2 bases at V and 8 bases at J, with 11 bases between the two ends. CDR3 sequence: CASSLRGVDTIYF. The CDR3 DNA is TGTGCCAGCAGCTTAAGGGGTGTGGACACCATATATTTT.

The chain links TRBV18 to TRBJ2-3, with D possibly being TRBD1 (6 bases). This CDR3 spans 15 amino acids. Looked up from germline, CDR1 is KGHSH and CDR2 is LQKENI. V gave up 3 bases and J gave up 6 bases, with 16 bases separating them. The CDR3 protein is CASSPEFGGSDTQYF. As DNA, the CDR3 is TGTGCCAGCTCACCTGAGTTTGGGGGCAGTGATACGCAGTATTTT.

Here the CDR3 DNA reads TGTGCCAGCAGCGTAACTAGCGGGATCACAGATACGCAGTATTTT. Translation gives CASSVTSGITDTQYF. The chain uses TRBV9 and TRBJ2-3; 10 nucleotides align to TRBD2. Germline V gene data show CDR1 as SGDLS and CDR2 as YYNGEE. Losses at the gene ends were 1 base for V and 2 bases for J; bases not matched to a gene: 1. The CDR3 totals 15 residues.

The sample holds one count of this clone. V and J are TRBV28 and TRBJ2-7; weak D call: TRBD1 (6 bases). CDR1 and CDR2 from the germline V gene are MDHEN and SYDVKM. V was cut by 6 bases and J by 2 bases, with 11 bases left in between. The CDR3 loop spans 13 amino acids. DNA of the CDR3: TGTGCCAGCAGCCCTGGGGGCGCCTACGAGCAGTACTTC. This sequence encodes CASSPGGAYEQYF.

The rearrangement joins TRBV28 to TRBJ1-1; D remains unclear. From germline, CDR1 is MDHEN and CDR2 SYDVKM. CDR3 length: 12 amino acids. V was cut by 8 bases and J by 3 bases, with 10 bases left in between. For the CDR3, the DNA is TGTGCCAGCTATAACCCAGACACTGAAGCTTTCTTT. It is translated as CASYNPDTEAFF.

This rearrangement joins TRBV15 to TRBJ1-5, with D possibly being TRBD1 (6 bases). The germline CDR1 and CDR2 sequences are LNHNV and YYDKDF (reference sequence). The length of the CDR3 is 14 residues. V lost 3 bases and J 10 bases, leaving 16 bases between the germline ends. The CDR3 sequence is CATSSPQGPEPQHF. CDR3 sequence (DNA): TGTGCCACCAGCAGCCCACAGGGTCCGGAACCCCAGCATTTT.

The chain couples TRBV9 to TRBJ1-2, with unresolved D. Trimming stripped 0 bases from V and 14 bases from J, with 14 bases between. There are 12 residues in the CDR3. From germline, CDR1 is SGDLS and CDR2 YYNGEE. The CDR3 protein is CASSVASRTLTF. The CDR3, as DNA: TGTGCCAGCAGCGTAGCCTCGCGAACTTTGACCTTC. Full variable domain (missing parts from reference TRBV9 and TRBJ1-2): DSGVTQTPKHLITATGQRVTLRCSPRSGDLSVYWYQQSLDQGLQFLIQYYNGEERAKGNILERFSAQQFPDLHSELNLSSLELGDSALYFCASSVASRTLTFGSGTRLTVV.

The V and J genes are TRBV4-1 and TRBJ1-4; D is uncertain. Germline V gene sequence: CDR1 MGHRA, CDR2 YSYEKL. This CDR3 has 15 residues. V shed 2 bases and J shed 2 bases, with 9 bases lying between them. For the CDR3, the DNA is TGCGCCAGCAGCCAATGGGAGGGTACTAATGAAAAACTGTTTTTT. It codes for CASSQWEGTNEKLFF.

Here the CDR3 reads CASSPDPRGLFF. DNA for the CDR3: TGTGCCAGCAGCCCAGACCCGCGAGGCCTGTTTTTT. This sequence joins TRBV6-5 and TRBJ1-4; unclear D gene. This CDR3 contains 12 residues. Germline-derived CDR1 and CDR2 are MNHEY and SVGAGI. Trimming removed 6 bases from V and 14 bases from J, with 16 bases in between.

The rearrangement uses TRBV10-2 and TRBJ2-3; 12 bases fit TRBD2. This CDR3 is built from 16 residues. CDR1 and CDR2 from the germline V gene are WSHSY and SAAADI. J lost 8 bases, V lost 2 bases, and 8 bases had no gene match. In DNA, the CDR3 is TGCGCCAGCAGTGAGAGACTAGCGGGGGATGGGGGTACGCAGTATTTT. Translation gives CASSERLAGDGGTQYF.

V is TRBV5-5 and J is TRBJ2-5; TRBD2 agrees at 9 bases. V dropped 4 bases and J dropped 3; count of bases not matched to a gene: 7. This CDR3 is built from 15 residues. In germline, CDR1 is SGHKS, CDR2 YYEKEE (reference sequence). CDR3 protein: CASSAGLAKKETQYF. The CDR3 DNA follows: TGTGCCAGCAGCGCCGGACTAGCGAAGAAAGAGACCCAGTACTTC.

This chain links TRBV29-1 with TRBJ2-7, with TRBD1 matching 7 bases. Germline CDR1 and CDR2: SQVTM and ANQGSEA. The CDR3 sequence is 13 residues long. J lost 0 bases, V lost 4 bases, and 3 bases had no gene match. As DNA, the CDR3 is TGCAGCGTTGGGGACAGCCTCTCCTACGAGCAGTACTTC. Translation gives CSVGDSLSYEQYF.

The gene calls are TRBV28 and TRBJ1-6; 8 positions agree with TRBD1. V lost 3 bases, J lost 6 bases, and 4 bases stayed unmatched. Germline V CDR1 and CDR2: MDHEN, SYDVKM. This CDR3 is built from 15 residues. CDR3 nucleotides: TGTGCCAGCAGTTTCCACACAGGGGGTAATTCACCCCTCCACTTT. As protein: CASSFHTGGNSPLHF.

The gene calls are TRBV18 and TRBJ2-4; a weak D match, TRBD1 (6 bases). From germline, CDR1 is KGHSH and CDR2 LQKENI. The CDR3 is 16 amino acids. V was shortened by 2 bases and J by 0 bases, with 11 bases between the two germline ends. The CDR3 DNA is TGTGCCAGCTCACCATCAGGGGCAGTAGCCAAAAACATTCAGTACTTC. Amino acid sequence: CASSPSGAVAKNIQYF.